Shown below are 13 T cell receptor beta chains from a single sample sequenced in a study of blood T cell repertoires in COVID-19. Method: immunoSEQ multiplex PCR; TCRdb's copy keeps in-frame clones and lacks some. The table shows roughly 380,000 clones, with around 87% occurring only once. The sample comprised PBMCs or T cells enriched from blood (not recorded which). These receptors came from a man aged 25 to 45 who had recovered from COVID-19.

Written as DNA, the CDR3 is TGTGCCAGCAGCTTATTCACTAGCGGGTACTACGAGCAGTACTTC. This encodes CASSLFTSGYYEQYF. The chain joins TRBV11-2 to TRBJ2-7, with 9 nucleotides matching TRBD2. CDR3 size: 15 residues. J gave up 3 bases and V 2 bases, and 5 bases lay outside the gene matches. Germline V gives CDR1 SGHAT, CDR2 FQNNGV.

The sample holds one count of this clone. The rearrangement joins TRBV18 to TRBJ2-2, with 7 nucleotides matching TRBD1. The germline gives CDR1 KGHSH, CDR2 LQKENI. The CDR3 runs 16 residues. V gave up 8 bases and J gave up 6 bases; unmatched junction bases: 15. In DNA, the CDR3 is TGTGCCAGCCCTAAGGGACAGTCGAATCCCCCCGGGGAGCTGTTTTTT. It yields the protein CASPKGQSNPPGELFF.

The rearrangement links TRBV15 to TRBJ1-5, with D unclear. Germline lookup yields CDR1 LNHNV and CDR2 YYDKDF (reference sequence). This CDR3 comprises 17 residues. V was clipped by 3 bases and J by 1 base, with 16 bases between them. The CDR3: CATSRELITGSNQPQHF. The CDR3 bases are TGTGCCACCAGCAGGGAATTAATCACGGGGAGCAATCAGCCCCAGCATTTT.

V gene TRBV3-1 (or the pseudogene TRBV3-2) combines with J gene TRBJ2-7; possibly TRBD2 for D (5 bases). The V and J ends lost 4 bases and 5 bases respectively, with 9 bases between them. CDR1 and CDR2 from the germline V gene are LGHDT and YNNKEL (reference sequence). This CDR3 contains 12 residues. DNA of the CDR3: TGTGCCAGCAGCCGAGGGTGGAACGAGCAGTACTTC. It translates to CASSRGWNEQYF.

The rearrangement links TRBV18 to TRBJ1-2, with a tentative D call TRBD1 (5 bases). V lost 3 bases and J lost 6, with 23 bases in between. Germline CDR1 KGHSH, CDR2 LQKENI. The CDR3 is made up of 17 amino acids. The CDR3 bases are TGTGCCAGCTCACCCGTTATAATGACAGAACGCAATAATGGCTACACCTTC. It codes for CASSPVIMTERNNGYTF. Variable domain in full (rest from reference TRBV18 and TRBJ1-2): NAGVMQNPRHLVRRRGQEARLRCSPMKGHSHVYWYRQLPEEGLKFMVYLQKENIIDESGMPKERFSAEFPKEGPSILRIQQVVRGDSAAYFCASSPVIMTERNNGYTFGSGTRLTVV.

The genes are TRBV10-3 and TRBJ2-5, with TRBD2 matching over 7 bases. CDR1 and CDR2 from the germline V gene are ENHRY and SYGVKD. V was clipped by 0 bases and J by 5 bases; unmatched bases: 6. The CDR3 runs to 15 residues. The CDR3 is CAISESASGWETQYF. CDR3 coding DNA: TGTGCCATCAGTGAGTCGGCTAGCGGATGGGAGACCCAGTACTTC.

The chain has TRBV7-3 and TRBJ2-2; D is undetermined. The V and J ends lost 4 bases and 4 bases respectively, with 4 bases between them. In germline, CDR1 is SGHTA, CDR2 FQGTGA. This CDR3 spans 12 amino acids. DNA of the CDR3: TGTGCCAGCAGCTCGAGCACCGGGGAGCTGTTTTTT. Translating it yields CASSSSTGELFF. Full variable domain (outside the CDR3, taken from reference TRBV7-3 and TRBJ2-2): GAGVSQTPSNKVTEKGKYVELRCDPISGHTALYWYRQSLGQGPEFLIYFQGTGAADDSGLPNDRFFAVRPEGSVSTLKIQRTERGDSAVYLCASSSSTGELFFGEGSRLTVL.

The rearrangement joins TRBV5-4 to TRBJ2-1, with 8 bases identical to TRBD2. V shed 1 base, J shed 6 bases, and the junction held 9 bases outside the gene matches. The CDR3 runs to 16 residues. CDR1 and CDR2 (germline): SGHNT, YYREEE (reference sequence). The CDR3 bases are TGTGCCAGCAGCTTGCGGCAACGGGGGGGGCGCAATGAGCAGTTCTTC. This encodes CASSLRQRGGRNEQFF.

A few counts support this clone. The chain has TRBV4-3 and TRBJ2-2; the D gene is possibly TRBD1 (6 bases). Germline V gene data show CDR1 as LGHNA and CDR2 as YSLEER. V shed 3 bases and J shed 3 bases, with 20 bases lying between them. There are 18 residues in the CDR3. CDR3 sequence reads: CASSQAPWTVGYTGELFF. As DNA, the CDR3 is TGCGCCAGCAGCCAGGCACCTTGGACAGTTGGATACACCGGGGAGCTGTTTTTT.

Details on this clone: Other DNA sequences in this sample translate to the same CDR3. The rearrangement links TRBV30 to TRBJ1-4, with D perhaps matching TRBD1 (6 bases). CDR1 is GTSNPN, CDR2 SVGIG, per germline (reference sequence). The CDR3 is made up of 13 amino acids. Trimming took 0 bases from V and 4 from J, leaving 6 bases between them. The CDR3 region is CAWSVQGNEKLFF. For the CDR3, the DNA is TGTGCCTGGAGTGTACAGGGTAATGAAAAACTGTTTTTT. Full variable domain (outside the CDR3, taken from reference TRBV30 and TRBJ1-4): SQTIHQWPATLVQPVGSPLSLECTVEGTSNPNLYWYRQAAGRGLQLLFYSVGIGQISSEVPQNLSASRPQDRQFILSSKKLLLSDSGFYLCAWSVQGNEKLFFGSGTQLSVL.

The rearrangement joins TRBV7-8 to TRBJ1-1; 9 nucleotides line up with TRBD1. CDR3 length equals 15 residues. The ends lost 4 bases at V and 5 bases at J; junction bases unmatched: 8. Germline loops: CDR1 SGHVS, CDR2 FQNEAQ. The CDR3 bases are TGTGCCAGCAGCTGGACAGGGGCTCTGGTTACTGAAGCTTTCTTT. Encoded protein: CASSWTGALVTEAFF.

The chain has TRBV19 and TRBJ1-2; 8 nucleotides match TRBD1. This CDR3 is built from 13 residues. V shed 6 bases, J shed 6 bases, and the junction held 6 bases outside the gene matches. Germline CDR1 reads LNHDA; CDR2 reads SQIVND (reference sequence). CDR3 in DNA: TGTGCCAGTAGCCAGACGACAGGGGATGGCTACACCTTC. This codes for CASSQTTGDGYTF.

This clone was observed a handful of times. The same CDR3 arises from other DNA sequences in this sample as well. V is TRBV9 and J is TRBJ1-2; maybe TRBD1 (5 bases). V lost 3 bases to trimming and J lost 11 bases, with 17 bases between them. This CDR3 is 13 amino acids long. Germline V gene data show CDR1 as SGDLS and CDR2 as YYNGEE. This CDR3 is CASSAGLTRGYTF. In nucleotides, the CDR3 is TGTGCCAGCAGCGCAGGGCTTACTCGGGGGTACACCTTC.